Shown below are 8 T cell receptor beta chains from a single sample sequenced in a study of response to subunit inactivated influenza vaccine. In TCRdb, the RT-PCR reads were re-called with MiXCR into one record per CDR3 protein. Of some 570,000 distinct CDR3 sequences listed, around 11% are singletons. The data were also submitted as part of a second study, on T cells expressing NK-cell markers. That source notes: As the method of synthesis, 5'RACE template switching with UMIs yielded TCR beta cDNA.

Here the sequenced sample was PBMCs from blood, taken on the day of vaccination. The receptors were sampled from a man in his forties or fifties who received an inactivated influenza vaccine.

The V gene is TRBV19, the J gene TRBJ2-1; 7 bases fit TRBD2. The CDR3 spans 15 residues. Germline CDR1 reads LNHDA; CDR2 reads SQIVND (reference sequence). The V and J ends lost 4 bases and 2 bases, in that order; junction bases with no gene match: 5. The CDR3 DNA reads TGTGCCAGTAGTAGAGCCAGCGGGACCTACAATGAGCAGTTCTTC. Its protein product is CASSRASGTYNEQFF.

The rearrangement links TRBV20-1 to TRBJ2-5, with 7 nucleotides matching TRBD2. Germline CDR1 and CDR2: DFQATT and SNEGSKA (reference sequence). Trimming took 5 bases from V and 5 from J; bases not matched to a gene: 14. This CDR3 region has 15 residues. The CDR3 sequence: CSAPRSSGVAETQYF. The CDR3, as DNA: TGCAGTGCTCCCCGTTCTAGCGGAGTTGCGGAGACCCAGTACTTC.

The chain uses TRBV6-2 or TRBV6-3 and TRBJ2-2; possible D gene TRBD1, 6 bases. Germline-derived CDR1 and CDR2 are MNHEY and SVGEGT. The length of the CDR3 is 16 residues. Trimming left V 7 bases short and J 4 bases short, with 19 bases between. The CDR3 coding sequence is TGTGCCAGCAACAGAATCACAGGGTTCAGCACCGGGGAGCTGTTTTTT. Translation gives CASNRITGFSTGELFF.

This clonotype was picked up many times. This rearrangement joins TRBV20-1 to TRBJ2-2; no clear D. Germline V gives CDR1 DFQATT, CDR2 SNEGSKA (reference sequence). V was pared by 1 base and J by 3 bases, with 6 bases between. The CDR3 has 13 amino acids. CDR3 amino acids: CSARGPDTGELFF. Here the CDR3 DNA reads TGCAGTGCTAGAGGACCGGACACCGGGGAGCTGTTTTTT.

As for this clonotype: A read error may produce the germline difference seen at one junction end. V usage is TRBV7-3 and J usage is TRBJ2-2, with 16 positions matching TRBD2. The CDR3 spans 18 residues. CDR1 and CDR2 from the germline V gene are SGHTA and FQGTGA. The CDR3 sequence: CASSPGTSGRARSGELCF. The CDR3 DNA follows: TGTGCCAGCAGCCCAGGGACTAGCGGGAGGGCCCGAAGCGGGGAGCTGTGTTTT.

This clonotype was seen a handful of times. The chain joins TRBV4-3 to TRBJ1-5, with D unresolved. Trimming took 0 bases from V and 4 from J, leaving 13 bases between them. Per the germline V gene, CDR1 is LGHNA and CDR2 is YSLEER. The CDR3 has 16 residues. The CDR3 DNA follows: TGCGCCAGCAGCCAAGATTATCACAGCCGGAATCAGCCCCAGCATTTT. Amino acid sequence: CASSQDYHSRNQPQHF.

This clonotype was detected only a few times. The chain employs TRBV28 and TRBJ2-1; D is unclear. CDR3 length equals 16 residues. Germline values: CDR1 MDHEN, CDR2 SYDVKM. Trimming removed 0 bases from V and 7 bases from J, with 16 bases in between. DNA of the CDR3: TGTGCCAGCAGTTTATGGTCGACCCTAAAAAAGAATGAGCAGTTCTTC. This encodes CASSLWSTLKKNEQFF.

This clonotype was picked up many times. The chain couples TRBV6-5 to TRBJ1-2, with D possibly being TRBD1 (6 bases). Deletions cut 2 bases from V and 2 bases from J, with 9 bases between. Germline V gene data show CDR1 as MNHEY and CDR2 as SVGAGI. The CDR3 runs to 14 residues. The CDR3 reads CASSYQGMNYGYTF. CDR3 DNA sequence: TGTGCCAGCAGTTACCAGGGGATGAACTATGGCTACACCTTC.